This TCR beta chain was sequenced for a study of blood T cell repertoires in COVID-19. Some clones are missing from TCRdb's copy, which holds only in-frame ones; the method was immunoSEQ multiplex PCR. This table holds 150,000 to 200,000 clones, around nine tenths found once. Followed over time, Seattle patients had been enrolled while infection was active. This clone has just a few counts. Sequencing was performed on peripheral blood. The TCR originated in a man aged 60 to 75 with COVID-19, enrolled during active disease.

The CDR3 loop is CAIKRGGGDTEAFF. CDR3 coding DNA: TGTGCGATCAAAAGGGGAGGGGGTGACACTGAAGCTTTCTTT. This chain uses TRBV2 with TRBJ1-1, with a tentative D call TRBD1 (6 bases). CDR3 size: 14 residues. The germline V gene has CDR1 SNHLY and CDR2 FYNNEI.